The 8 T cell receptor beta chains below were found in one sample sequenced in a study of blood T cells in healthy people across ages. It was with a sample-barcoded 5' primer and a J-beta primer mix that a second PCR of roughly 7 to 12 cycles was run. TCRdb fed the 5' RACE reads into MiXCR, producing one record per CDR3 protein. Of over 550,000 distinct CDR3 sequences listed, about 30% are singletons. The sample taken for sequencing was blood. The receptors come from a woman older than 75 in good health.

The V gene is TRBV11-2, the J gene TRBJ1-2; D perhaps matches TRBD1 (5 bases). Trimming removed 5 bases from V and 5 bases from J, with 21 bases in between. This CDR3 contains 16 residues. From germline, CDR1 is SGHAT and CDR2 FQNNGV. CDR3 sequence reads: CASSPLGTQGLYGYTF. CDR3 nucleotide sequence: TGTGCCAGCAGCCCCTTGGGGACGCAAGGGTTATATGGCTACACCTTC.

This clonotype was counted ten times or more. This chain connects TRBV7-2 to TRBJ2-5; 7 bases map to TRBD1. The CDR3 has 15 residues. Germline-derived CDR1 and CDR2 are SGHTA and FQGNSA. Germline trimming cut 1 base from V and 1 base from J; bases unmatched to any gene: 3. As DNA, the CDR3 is TGTGCCAGCAGCTTAGGGGGACAGATCCAAGAGACCCAGTACTTC. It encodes CASSLGGQIQETQYF.

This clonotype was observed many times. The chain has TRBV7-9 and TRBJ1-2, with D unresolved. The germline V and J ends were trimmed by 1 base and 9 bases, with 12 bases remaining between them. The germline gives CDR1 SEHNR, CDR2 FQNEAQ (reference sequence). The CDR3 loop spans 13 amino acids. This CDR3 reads CASSLDSHDRYTF. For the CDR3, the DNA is TGTGCCAGCAGCTTAGACTCCCACGATCGCTACACCTTC.

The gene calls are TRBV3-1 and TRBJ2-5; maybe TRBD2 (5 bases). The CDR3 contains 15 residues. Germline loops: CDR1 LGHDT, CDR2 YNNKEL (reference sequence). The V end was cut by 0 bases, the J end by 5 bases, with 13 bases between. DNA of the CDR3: TGTGCCAGCAGCCAAGATGGGCCCCGCGGGGAGACCCAGTACTTC. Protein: CASSQDGPRGETQYF.

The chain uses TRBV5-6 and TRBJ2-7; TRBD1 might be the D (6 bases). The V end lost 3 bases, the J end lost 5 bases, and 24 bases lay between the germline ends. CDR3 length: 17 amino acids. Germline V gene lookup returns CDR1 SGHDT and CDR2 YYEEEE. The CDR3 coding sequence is TGTGCCAGCAGCTCTCTCAGTCAAACAGGGTTCGTGGACGAGCAGTACTTC. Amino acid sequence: CASSSLSQTGFVDEQYF.

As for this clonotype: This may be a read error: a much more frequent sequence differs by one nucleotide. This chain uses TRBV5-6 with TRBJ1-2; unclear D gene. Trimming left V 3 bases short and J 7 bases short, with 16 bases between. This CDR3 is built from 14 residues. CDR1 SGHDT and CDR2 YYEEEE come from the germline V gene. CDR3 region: CASSWQRRRGGYTF. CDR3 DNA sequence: TGTGCCAGCAGCTGGCAACGGAGGAGAGGTGGCTACACCTTC.

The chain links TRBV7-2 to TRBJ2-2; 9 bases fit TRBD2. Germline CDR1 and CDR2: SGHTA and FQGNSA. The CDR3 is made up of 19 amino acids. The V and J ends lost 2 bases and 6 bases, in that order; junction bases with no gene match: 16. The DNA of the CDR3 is TGTGCCAGCAGCTTAAATTTAGCGGGAGCCCTCTCTAAGTCCGGGGAGCTGTTTTTT. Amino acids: CASSLNLAGALSKSGELFF.

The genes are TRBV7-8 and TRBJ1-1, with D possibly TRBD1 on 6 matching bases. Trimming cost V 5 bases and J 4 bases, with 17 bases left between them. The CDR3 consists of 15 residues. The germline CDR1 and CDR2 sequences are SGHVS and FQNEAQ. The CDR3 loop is CASSGGTGYGTEAFF. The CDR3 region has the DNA TGTGCCAGCAGCGGAGGAACAGGGTATGGCACTGAAGCTTTCTTT.